A selection of T cell receptor beta chains follows, all from one sample in a study of control samples from healthy donors and cancer patients. Only in-frame clones appear in the TCRdb table, and some are missing; sequencing was by immunoSEQ multiplex PCR. The sample lists tens of thousands of clones, around 90% seen once, with 1.5% to 2% in the top ten. The sequenced sample consisted of PBMCs. The receptors here all came from a woman in her sixties with head and neck cancer. The CDR3 runs from the conserved cysteine through the conserved F or W. The D gene is left open where the match is weak. The size entry is marked missing in some rows and otherwise reads once, few, many or a size class.

>TRBJ2-1|TRBV6-1|.|TRBD2
CASSEVGGGPIEQFF
TGTGCCAGCAGTGAAGTCGGGGGAGGGCCAATTGAGCAGTTCTTC
>TRBJ2-7|TRBV11-2|.|.
CASSPYQVQYF
TGTGCCAGCAGCCCATATCAGGTGCAGTACTTC
>TRBJ1-1|TRBV28|.|TRBD1
CASSPTIDRAGSNTEAFF
TGTGCCAGCAGCCCTACCATTGACAGGGCTGGTTCAAACACTGAAGCTTTCTTT
>TRBJ2-7|TRBV3-1/TRBV3-2|once|.
CASSQARAYEQYF
TGTGCCAGCAGCCAAGCGCGAGCCTACGAGCAGTACTTC
>TRBJ1-2|TRBV5-1|.|TRBD1
CASSFLSLGQGAEGYTF
TGCGCCAGCAGCTTCTTGAGTTTAGGACAGGGGGCTGAGGGCTACACCTTC
>TRBJ2-1|TRBV24-1|few|TRBD1
CATSDHRGPSYNEQFF
TGTGCCACCAGTGACCACAGGGGACCTTCCTACAATGAGCAGTTCTTC
>TRBJ1-2|TRBV6-5|.|.
CASSYTGYGYTF
TGTGCCAGCAGTTACACAGGATATGGCTACACCTTC
>TRBJ1-5|TRBV28|.|.
CASRSGDQPQHF
TGTGCCAGCAGGAGCGGAGATCAGCCCCAGCATTTT
>TRBJ2-5|TRBV2|.|.
CASSEQFQETQYF
TGTGCCAGCAGTGAACAGTTCCAAGAGACCCAGTACTTC
>TRBJ2-2|TRBV10-1|.|.
CASKRTGDTGELFF
TGCGCCAGCAAAAGGACTGGTGACACCGGGGAGCTGTTTTTT
>TRBJ2-2|TRBV24-1|.|TRBD2
CATSDLAGTGELFF
TGTGCCACCAGTGATTTAGCGGGGACCGGGGAGCTGTTTTTT
>TRBJ2-1|TRBV27|.|TRBD2
CASSFYAGTKDEQFF
TGTGCCAGCAGTTTTTACGCCGGGACTAAGGATGAGCAGTTCTTC
>TRBJ2-1|TRBV19|.|TRBD1
CASSFTGDNEQFF
TGTGCCAGTAGTTTTACAGGGGACAATGAGCAGTTCTTC
>TRBJ2-5|TRBV29-1|.|TRBD2
CSVEDTGLAGDGETQYF
TGCAGCGTTGAAGACACGGGACTAGCGGGAGACGGCGAGACCCAGTACTTC
>TRBJ2-7|TRBV9|.|.
CASGGQSSYEQYF
TGTGCCAGCGGAGGACAGAGCTCCTACGAGCAGTACTTC
>TRBJ2-6|TRBV7-9|.|.
CASSLRSYRESSGANVLTF
TGTGCCAGCAGCTTACGGTCCTACCGGGAAAGCTCTGGGGCCAACGTCCTGACTTTC
>TRBJ2-1|TRBV28|.|.
CASSLGSYNEQFF
TGTGCCAGCAGTTTGGGGAGCTACAATGAGCAGTTCTTC
>TRBJ1-6|TRBV30|.|.
CAWSEQGNSPLHF
TGTGCCTGGAGCGAACAGGGCAATTCACCCCTCCACTTT
>TRBJ1-2|TRBV30|.|.
CAWGDLLKWNYGYTF
TGTGCCTGGGGGGACCTCTTAAAATGGAACTATGGCTACACCTTC
>TRBJ2-7|TRBV27|.|.
CASSYQVRYEQYF
TGTGCCAGCAGTTATCAGGTTAGATACGAGCAGTACTTC
>TRBJ1-4|TRBV6-5|.|TRBD1
CASRPGQGREKLFF
TGTGCCAGCAGACCAGGACAGGGACGTGAAAAACTGTTTTTT
>TRBJ2-7|TRBV18|.|.
CASSQGRITYEQYF
TGTGCCAGCTCACAGGGGAGGATCACCTACGAGCAGTACTTC
>TRBJ1-6|TRBV5-1|.|.
CASSLEAGRTPLHF
TGCGCCAGCAGCTTGGAAGCAGGGCGGACACCCCTCCACTTT
>TRBJ2-1|TRBV28|.|.
CASTGAQIGTRGIYNEQFF
TGTGCCAGCACCGGGGCCCAGATTGGGACTCGAGGGATTTACAATGAGCAGTTCTTC
>TRBJ2-1|TRBV7-9|.|.
CASSPSWGNEQFF
TGTGCCAGCAGCCCGTCGTGGGGCAATGAGCAGTTCTTC